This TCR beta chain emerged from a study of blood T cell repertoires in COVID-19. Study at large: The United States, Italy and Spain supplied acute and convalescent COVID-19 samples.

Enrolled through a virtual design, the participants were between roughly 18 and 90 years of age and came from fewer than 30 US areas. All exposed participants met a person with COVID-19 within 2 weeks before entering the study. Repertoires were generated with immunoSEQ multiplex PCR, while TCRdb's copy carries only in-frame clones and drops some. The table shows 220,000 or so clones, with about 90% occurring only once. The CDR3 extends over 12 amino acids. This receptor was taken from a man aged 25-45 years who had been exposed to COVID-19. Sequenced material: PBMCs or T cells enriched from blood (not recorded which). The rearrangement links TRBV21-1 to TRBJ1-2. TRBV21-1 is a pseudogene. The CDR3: CASSLERLGYTF. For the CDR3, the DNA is TGTGCCAGCAGTCTAGAACGGCTTGGCTACACCTTC.